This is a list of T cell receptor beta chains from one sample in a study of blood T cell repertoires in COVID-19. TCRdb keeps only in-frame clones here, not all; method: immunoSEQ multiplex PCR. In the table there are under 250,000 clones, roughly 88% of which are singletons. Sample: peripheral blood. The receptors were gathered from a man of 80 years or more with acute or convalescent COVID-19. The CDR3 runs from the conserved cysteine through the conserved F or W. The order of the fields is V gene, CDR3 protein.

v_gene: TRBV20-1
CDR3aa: CSAASPGEQYF

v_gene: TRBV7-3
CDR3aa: CASSSQAGSVDTQYF

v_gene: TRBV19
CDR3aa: CASTYFWGDQPQHF

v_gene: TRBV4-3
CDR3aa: CASSQDGRGGNTEAFF

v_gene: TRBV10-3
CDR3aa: CAITNVGSRNYGYTF

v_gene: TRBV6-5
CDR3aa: CASSRDNSNQPQHF

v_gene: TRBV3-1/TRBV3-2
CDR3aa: CASSVSGAPYEQYF

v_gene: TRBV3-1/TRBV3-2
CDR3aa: CASSPLTSGHNEQFF

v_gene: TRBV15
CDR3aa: CATSRDRGASLTDTQYF

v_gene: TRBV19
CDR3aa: CASSNAGVHTGELFF

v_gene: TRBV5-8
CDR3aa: CASTRAWGLSGNTIYF

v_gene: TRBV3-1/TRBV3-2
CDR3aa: CASSQVGGAGELFF